These 23 T cell receptor beta chains share one sample of origin, sequenced in a study of Ad26.COV2.S vaccination and SARS-CoV-2 variants. Assay used: immunoSEQ multiplex PCR; TCRdb lists only in-frame clones, some missing. The sample lists 450,000 to 550,000 clones, 89% occurring once. Specified treatment: about 20 received Ad26.COV2.S at low or high dose, single or two shots; a few received placebo; per-sample allocation not given. Sampling was done on day 63 after the first vaccine or placebo injection. This material consisted of peripheral blood, taken in a trial of Ad26.COV2.S vaccine versus placebo. Receptors originate from a person aged 18-60 years who received the Ad26.COV2.S COVID-19 vaccine or a placebo.

This clone has a single count. V and J are TRBV28 and TRBJ1-4; maybe TRBD1 (6 bases). CDR1 and CDR2 from the germline V gene are MDHEN and SYDVKM. The CDR3 runs 11 residues. This CDR3 reads CAAGAGEKLFF. DNA of the CDR3: TGTGCAGCAGGGGCGGGTGAAAAACTGTTTTTT. Combining the CDR3 with reference TRBV28 and TRBJ1-4 gives the whole variable domain DVKVTQSSRYLVKRTGEKVFLECVQDMDHENMFWYRQDPGLGLRLIYFSYDVKMKEKGDIPEGYSVSREKKERFSLILESASTNQTSMYLCAAGAGEKLFFGSGTQLSVL.

The rearrangement uses TRBV7-8 and TRBJ2-7; a possible D gene is TRBD1 (6 bases). The germline V and J ends were trimmed by 5 bases and 3 bases, with 20 bases remaining between them. The V gene's germline CDR1 is SGHVS and CDR2 FQNEAQ. This CDR3 region has 16 residues. The CDR3 spells CASSLLMTGMIYEQYF. The CDR3, as DNA: TGTGCCAGCAGCCTACTCATGACAGGAATGATCTACGAGCAGTACTTC. Drawing the rest from reference TRBV7-8 and TRBJ2-7, the complete variable domain is GAGVSQSPRYKVAKRGQDVALRCDPISGHVSLFWYQQALGQGPEFLTYFQNEAQLDKSGLPSDRFFAERPEGSVSTLKIQRTQQEDSAVYLCASSLLMTGMIYEQYFGPGTRLTVT.

The rearrangement joins TRBV7-8 to TRBJ2-7; the D gene is possibly TRBD1 (5 bases). There are 14 residues in the CDR3. V was clipped by 2 bases and J by 2 bases, with 10 bases between them. Per germline, CDR1 SGHVS and CDR2 FQNEAQ. CDR3 coding DNA: TGTGCCAGCAGCTTACGGGCAGGGCCCTACGAGCAGTACGTC. Translation gives CASSLRAGPYEQYV.

The rearrangement joins TRBV6-2 or TRBV6-3 to TRBJ1-6; D might be TRBD1 (6 bases). The CDR3 totals 18 residues. The V end lost 5 bases, the J end lost 0 bases, and 17 bases lay between the germline ends. Looked up from germline, CDR1 is MNHEY and CDR2 is SVGEGT. The CDR3 is CASSTSRDTSSYNSPLHF. The CDR3 DNA sequence: TGTGCCAGCAGTACCTCCCGGGACACCAGCTCCTATAATTCACCCCTCCACTTT.

The chain is built from TRBV5-4 and TRBJ1-6; 7 nucleotides align to TRBD1. The CDR3 totals 14 residues. J lost 6 bases, V lost 2 bases, and 2 bases had no gene match. The germline V gene encodes CDR1 SGHNT and CDR2 YYREEE (reference sequence). CDR3 region: CASSLTGANSPLHF. Here the CDR3 DNA reads TGTGCCAGCAGCTTAACAGGGGCTAATTCACCCCTCCACTTT.

This chain connects TRBV21-1 to TRBJ1-1. TRBV21-1 is described as a pseudogene. The CDR3 has 13 residues. The CDR3 DNA sequence: TGTGCCAGCAGCAAATGGGGGGGCACTGAAGCTTTCTTT. It is translated as CASSKWGGTEAFF.

The V call is TRBV6-6, the J call TRBJ1-5, with D tentatively TRBD1 (6 bases). V was clipped by 5 bases and J by 2 bases, with 19 bases between them. CDR1 and CDR2 (germline): MNHNY, SVGAGI (reference sequence). This CDR3 has 17 amino acids. CDR3 DNA sequence: TGTGCCAGCAGTCCCCTGGGGTACAGGGTGGGCAATCAGCCCCAGCATTTT. Amino acid sequence: CASSPLGYRVGNQPQHF.

This CDR3 reads CASSQGRGWRKEETQYF. In DNA form, the CDR3 reads TGCGCCAGCAGCCAAGGGCGGGGATGGAGGAAAGAAGAGACCCAGTACTTC. The chain links TRBV4-1 to TRBJ2-5; D is possibly TRBD2 (6 bases). This CDR3 region has 17 residues. Germline-derived CDR1 and CDR2 are MGHRA and YSYEKL. V was pared by 1 base and J by 3 bases, with 18 bases between.

This clone appeared once. The rearrangement links TRBV6-5 to TRBJ2-7; tentatively, D is TRBD2 (5 bases). Per the germline V gene, CDR1 is MNHEY and CDR2 is SVGAGI. The CDR3 length is 13 residues. V shed 9 bases and J shed 4 bases, with 16 bases lying between them. Here the CDR3 reads CARVARRRYEQYV. CDR3 DNA: TGTGCCAGGGTCGCGCGGAGGAGGTACGAGCAGTACGTC.

The rearrangement joins TRBV19 to TRBJ2-3; 8 bases map to TRBD1. This CDR3 region has 22 residues. Germline trimming cut 0 bases from V and 1 base from J; bases unmatched to any gene: 21. Germline V lookup: CDR1 LNHDA, CDR2 SQIVND (reference sequence). The DNA of the CDR3 is TGTGCCAGTAGTATAGAGTCGCCAGACAGGGGAAGGCTGGGAACGGGCACAGATACGCAGTATTTT. Translated, it gives CASSIESPDRGRLGTGTDTQYF.

The V gene is TRBV18, the J gene TRBJ2-1, with no clear D. The CDR3 is 15 amino acids. With 4 bases removed from V and 0 bases from J, the gap between germline ends came to 10 bases. Germline lookup yields CDR1 KGHSH and CDR2 LQKENI. The CDR3 DNA reads as TGTGCCAGCTCACGCCAAGCGAGCTCCTACAATGAGCAGTTCTTC. Residues: CASSRQASSYNEQFF.

V usage is TRBV13 and J usage is TRBJ2-1, with 10 bases lining up with TRBD2. J lost 0 bases, V lost 5 bases, and 10 bases had no gene match. There are 18 residues in the CDR3. Germline V gives CDR1 PRHDT, CDR2 FYEKMQ (reference sequence). CDR3 bases: TGTGCCAGCAGCCTCCGGGGACTAGCGTTGAGCTCCTACAATGAGCAGTTCTTC. Protein sequence: CASSLRGLALSSYNEQFF.

The V and J genes are TRBV27 and TRBJ2-6; 9 positions match TRBD1. The CDR3 spans 15 residues. Losses at the gene ends were 6 bases for V and 11 bases for J; bases not matched to a gene: 11. The germline V gene encodes CDR1 MNHEY and CDR2 SMNVEV (reference sequence). CDR3 DNA sequence: TGTGCCAGCAGACCCGACAGGGGGTGGTTGGACGTCCTGACTTTC. This gives the protein CASRPDRGWLDVLTF.

This rearrangement joins TRBV6-2 or TRBV6-3 to TRBJ1-5; a weak D match, TRBD1 (6 bases). This CDR3 region has 15 residues. CDR1 and CDR2 (germline): MNHEY, SVGEGT. V lost 5 bases, J lost 6 bases, and 17 bases lay in between. CDR3 coding DNA: TGTGCCAGCAGTCAACTCGCCAGGGGTGGTCAGCCCCAGCATTTT. As protein: CASSQLARGGQPQHF.

V usage is TRBV7-6 and J usage is TRBJ2-2; possibly TRBD2 for D (7 bases). With 1 base removed from V and 2 bases from J, the gap between germline ends came to 14 bases. CDR3 size: 17 residues. CDR1 and CDR2 from the germline V gene are SGHVS and FNYEAQ. CDR3 in amino acids: CASSLVQGGGNTGELFF. The CDR3 nucleotides read TGTGCCAGCAGCTTAGTGCAGGGAGGGGGAAACACCGGGGAGCTGTTTTTT. Looking up the rest from reference TRBV7-6 and TRBJ2-2 gives the full variable domain: GAGVSQSPRYKVTKRGQDVALRCDPISGHVSLYWYRQALGQGPEFLTYFNYEAQQDKSGLPNDRFSAERPEGSISTLTIQRTEQRDSAMYRCASSLVQGGGNTGELFFGEGSRLTVL.

Here the CDR3 reads CASSQGQGATKTQYF. In DNA form, the CDR3 reads TGTGCCAGCAGCCAAGGACAGGGGGCAACCAAGACCCAGTACTTC. The J gene is TRBJ2-5, the V gene TRBV2; TRBD1 aligns across 11 bases. The V segment lost 6 bases and the J segment 6 bases; nucleotides outside the gene matches: 9. Germline V gene sequence: CDR1 SNHLY, CDR2 FYNNEI. This CDR3 has 15 residues.

The chain joins TRBV11-3 to TRBJ2-5; perhaps D is TRBD1 or TRBD2 (5 bases each). V was trimmed by 5 bases and J by 4 bases, leaving 11 bases between them. Germline V gene lookup returns CDR1 SGHNT and CDR2 YENEEA. The length of the CDR3 is 13 residues. The CDR3 region is CASSLGDIETQYF. CDR3 sequence (DNA): TGTGCCAGCAGCCTGGGGGATATAGAGACCCAGTACTTC.

V and J are TRBV2 and TRBJ1-4; D remains unclear. Looked up from germline, CDR1 is SNHLY and CDR2 is FYNNEI. CDR3 length: 13 amino acids. The V end was cut by 3 bases, the J end by 5 bases, with 7 bases between. This CDR3 is CASSDLMNEKLFF. The CDR3 coding sequence is TGTGCCAGCAGTGATCTAATGAATGAAAAACTGTTTTTT.

This clone was seen only a few times. The rearrangement uses TRBV28 and TRBJ1-5, with D perhaps TRBD1 (5 bases). In germline, CDR1 is MDHEN, CDR2 SYDVKM. This CDR3 comprises 14 residues. V lost 8 bases, J lost 8 bases, and 19 bases lay in between. CDR3 sequence: CASRPWGGWEPQHF. CDR3 nucleotide sequence: TGTGCCAGCCGTCCCTGGGGGGGGTGGGAGCCCCAGCATTTT.

The chain joins TRBV5-5 to TRBJ1-3; D unresolved. The CDR3 is 15 amino acids. V was clipped by 6 bases and J by 3 bases, with 16 bases between them. Germline CDR1 SGHKS, CDR2 YYEKEE (reference sequence). The CDR3 loop is CASIDRRGSGNTIYF. The CDR3 coding sequence is TGTGCCAGCATCGATCGGCGGGGTAGTGGAAACACCATATATTTT.

The chain is built from TRBV23-1 and TRBJ1-1; D remains ambiguous. TRBV23-1 is an ORF, with its function uncertain. V was shortened by 11 bases and J by 2 bases, with 12 bases between the two germline ends. CDR3 length: 12 amino acids. CDR3 sequence reads: CALLGENTEAFF. The CDR3 DNA follows: TGCGCCCTCCTTGGGGAAAACACTGAAGCTTTCTTT.

The chain joins TRBV19 to TRBJ2-2; 7 bases agree with TRBD2. This CDR3 region has 16 residues. Germline assignment: CDR1 LNHDA and CDR2 SQIVND (reference sequence). The V and J ends lost 7 bases and 1 base, in that order; junction bases with no gene match: 9. CDR3 loop: CASTPKERGNTGELFF. CDR3 DNA sequence: TGTGCCAGTACCCCTAAAGAGCGGGGGAACACCGGGGAGCTGTTTTTT.

This sequence joins TRBV6-2 or TRBV6-3 and TRBJ2-1; 7 bases match TRBD2. Germline assignment: CDR1 MNHEY and CDR2 SVGEGT. The CDR3 spans 17 residues. After removal of 3 bases from V and 6 bases from J, the junction contained 14 bases not matched to a gene. Here the CDR3 DNA reads TGTGCCAGCAGTTATCACCCACCAGCGGGGTTCCCCAATGAGCAGTTCTTC. It translates to CASSYHPPAGFPNEQFF.